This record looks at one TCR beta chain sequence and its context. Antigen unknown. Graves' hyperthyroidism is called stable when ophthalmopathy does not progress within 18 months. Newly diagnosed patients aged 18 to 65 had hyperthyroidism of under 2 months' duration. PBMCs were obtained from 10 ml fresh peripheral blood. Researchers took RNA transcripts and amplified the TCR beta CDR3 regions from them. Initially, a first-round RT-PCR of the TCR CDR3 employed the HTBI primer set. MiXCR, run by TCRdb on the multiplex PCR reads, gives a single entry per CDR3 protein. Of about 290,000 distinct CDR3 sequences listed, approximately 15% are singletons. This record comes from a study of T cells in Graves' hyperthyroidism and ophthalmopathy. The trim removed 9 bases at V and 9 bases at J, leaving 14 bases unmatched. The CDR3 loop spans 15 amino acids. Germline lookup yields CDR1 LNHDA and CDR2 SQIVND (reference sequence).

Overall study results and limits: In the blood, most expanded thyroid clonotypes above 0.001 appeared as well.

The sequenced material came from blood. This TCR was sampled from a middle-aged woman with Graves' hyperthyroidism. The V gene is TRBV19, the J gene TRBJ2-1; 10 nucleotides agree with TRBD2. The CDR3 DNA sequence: TGTGCCAGCAGCCCCGGACTAGCGGAGACGGGTGAGCAGTTCTTC. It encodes CASSPGLAETGEQFF.